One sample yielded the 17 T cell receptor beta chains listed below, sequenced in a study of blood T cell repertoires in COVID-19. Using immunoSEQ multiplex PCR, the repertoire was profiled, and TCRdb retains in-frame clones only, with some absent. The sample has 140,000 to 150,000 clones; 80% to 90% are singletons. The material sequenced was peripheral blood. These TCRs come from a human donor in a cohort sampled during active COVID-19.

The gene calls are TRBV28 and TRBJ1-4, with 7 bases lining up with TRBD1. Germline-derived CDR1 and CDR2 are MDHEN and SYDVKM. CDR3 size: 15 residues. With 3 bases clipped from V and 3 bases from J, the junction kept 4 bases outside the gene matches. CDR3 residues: CASSLRQGSNEKLFF. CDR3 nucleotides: TGTGCCAGCAGTTTGAGACAGGGCTCTAATGAAAAACTGTTTTTT.

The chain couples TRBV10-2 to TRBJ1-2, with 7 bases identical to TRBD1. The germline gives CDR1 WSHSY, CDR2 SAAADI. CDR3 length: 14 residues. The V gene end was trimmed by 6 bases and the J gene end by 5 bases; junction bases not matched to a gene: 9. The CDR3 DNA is TGCGCCAGCAGCCTGGGGACAGAGACTTATGGCTACACCTTC. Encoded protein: CASSLGTETYGYTF.

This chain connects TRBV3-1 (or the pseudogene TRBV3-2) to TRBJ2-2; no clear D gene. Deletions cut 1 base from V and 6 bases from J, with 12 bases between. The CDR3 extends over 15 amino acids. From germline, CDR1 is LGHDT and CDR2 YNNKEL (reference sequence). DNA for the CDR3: TGTGCCAGCAGCCAAGTTCACAGTTCTGCCGGGGAGCTGTTTTTT. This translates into CASSQVHSSAGELFF.

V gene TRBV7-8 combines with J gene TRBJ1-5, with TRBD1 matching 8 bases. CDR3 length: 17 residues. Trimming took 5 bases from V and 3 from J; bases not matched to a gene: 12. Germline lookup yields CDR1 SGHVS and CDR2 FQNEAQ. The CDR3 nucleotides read TGTGCCAGCAGCCCCCTTGGAGGACAGGGCCTCAATCAGCCCCAGCATTTT. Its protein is CASSPLGGQGLNQPQHF.

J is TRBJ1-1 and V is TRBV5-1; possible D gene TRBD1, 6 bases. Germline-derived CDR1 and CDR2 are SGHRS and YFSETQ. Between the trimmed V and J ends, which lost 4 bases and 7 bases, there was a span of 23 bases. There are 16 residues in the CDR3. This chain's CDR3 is CASSLGEPPGHNEAFF. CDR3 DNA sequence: TGCGCCAGCAGCCTGGGGGAGCCTCCGGGACACAATGAAGCTTTCTTT.

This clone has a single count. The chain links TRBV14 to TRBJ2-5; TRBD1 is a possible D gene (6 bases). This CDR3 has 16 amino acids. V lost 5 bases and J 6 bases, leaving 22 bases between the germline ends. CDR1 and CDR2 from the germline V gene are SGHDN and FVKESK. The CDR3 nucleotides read TGTGCCAGCAGCGCCCACAGGACCCAGAGGGGGAAGACCCAGTACTTC. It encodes CASSAHRTQRGKTQYF.

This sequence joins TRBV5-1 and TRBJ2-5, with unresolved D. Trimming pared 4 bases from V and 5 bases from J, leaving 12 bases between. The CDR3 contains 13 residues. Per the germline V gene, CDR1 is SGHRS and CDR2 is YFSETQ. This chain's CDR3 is CASSPTYVETQYF. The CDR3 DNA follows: TGCGCCAGCAGCCCTACCTATGTGGAGACCCAGTACTTC.

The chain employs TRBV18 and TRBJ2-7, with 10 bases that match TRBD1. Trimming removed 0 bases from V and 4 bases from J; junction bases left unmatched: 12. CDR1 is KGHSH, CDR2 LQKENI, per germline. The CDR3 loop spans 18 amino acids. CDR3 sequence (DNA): TGTGCCAGCTCACCACCGTGGTCTCTGGGACAGGGGACGTACGAGCAGTACTTC. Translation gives CASSPPWSLGQGTYEQYF. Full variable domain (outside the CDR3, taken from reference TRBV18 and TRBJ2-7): NAGVMQNPRHLVRRRGQEARLRCSPMKGHSHVYWYRQLPEEGLKFMVYLQKENIIDESGMPKERFSAEFPKEGPSILRIQQVVRGDSAAYFCASSPPWSLGQGTYEQYFGPGTRLTVT.

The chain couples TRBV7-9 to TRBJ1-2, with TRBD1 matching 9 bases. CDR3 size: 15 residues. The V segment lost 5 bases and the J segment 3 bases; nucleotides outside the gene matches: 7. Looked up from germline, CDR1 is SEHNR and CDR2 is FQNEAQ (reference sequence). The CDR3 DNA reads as TGTGCCAGCAGCCCCTGGGACAGGGAGGACTATGGCTACACCTTC. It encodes CASSPWDREDYGYTF.

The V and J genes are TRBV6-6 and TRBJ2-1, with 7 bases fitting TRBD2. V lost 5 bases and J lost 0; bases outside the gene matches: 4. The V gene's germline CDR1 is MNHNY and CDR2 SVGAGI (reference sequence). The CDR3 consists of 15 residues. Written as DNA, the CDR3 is TGTGCCAGCAGTCGACTAGCAGCCTCCTACAATGAGCAGTTCTTC. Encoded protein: CASSRLAASYNEQFF.

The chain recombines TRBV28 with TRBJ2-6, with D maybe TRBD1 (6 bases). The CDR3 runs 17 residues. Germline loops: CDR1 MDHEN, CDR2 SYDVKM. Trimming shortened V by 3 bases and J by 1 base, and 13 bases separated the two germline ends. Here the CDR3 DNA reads TGTGCCAGCAGTTTCGGGACATCCTTTTCTGGGGCCAACGTCCTGACTTTC. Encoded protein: CASSFGTSFSGANVLTF. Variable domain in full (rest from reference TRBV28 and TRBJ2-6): DVKVTQSSRYLVKRTGEKVFLECVQDMDHENMFWYRQDPGLGLRLIYFSYDVKMKEKGDIPEGYSVSREKKERFSLILESASTNQTSMYLCASSFGTSFSGANVLTFGAGSRLTVL.

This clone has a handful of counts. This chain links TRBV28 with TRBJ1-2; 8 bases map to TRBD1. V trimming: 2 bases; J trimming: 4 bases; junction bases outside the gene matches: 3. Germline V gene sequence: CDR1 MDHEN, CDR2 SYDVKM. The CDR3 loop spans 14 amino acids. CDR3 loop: CASSLTDRVYGYTF. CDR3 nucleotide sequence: TGTGCCAGCAGTTTAACGGACAGGGTCTATGGCTACACCTTC.

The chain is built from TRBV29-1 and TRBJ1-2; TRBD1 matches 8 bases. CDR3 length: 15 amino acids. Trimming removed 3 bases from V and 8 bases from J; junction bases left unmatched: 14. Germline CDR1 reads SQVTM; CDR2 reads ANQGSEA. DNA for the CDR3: TGCAGCGTTGAGAAGGTCGGGACAGGTGAGGGAGGCTACACCTTC. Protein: CSVEKVGTGEGGYTF.

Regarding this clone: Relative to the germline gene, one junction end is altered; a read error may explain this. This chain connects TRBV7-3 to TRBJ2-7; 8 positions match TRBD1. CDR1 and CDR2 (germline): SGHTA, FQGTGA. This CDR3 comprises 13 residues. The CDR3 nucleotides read TGTGCCAGCAGCCTACAGACCGGGACAGGTATCATCTTC. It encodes CASSLQTGTGIIF.

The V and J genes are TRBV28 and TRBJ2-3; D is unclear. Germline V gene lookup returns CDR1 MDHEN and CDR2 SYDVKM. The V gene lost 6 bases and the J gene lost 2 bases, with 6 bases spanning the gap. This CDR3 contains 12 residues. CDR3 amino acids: CASSSTTDTQYF. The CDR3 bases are TGTGCCAGCAGCAGTACCACAGATACGCAGTATTTT.

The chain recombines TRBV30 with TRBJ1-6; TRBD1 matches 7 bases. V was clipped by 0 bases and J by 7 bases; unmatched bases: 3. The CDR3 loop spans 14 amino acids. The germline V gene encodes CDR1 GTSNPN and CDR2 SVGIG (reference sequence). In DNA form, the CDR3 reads TGTGCCTGGAGTGTACAGGGGATAAATTCACCCCTCCACTTT. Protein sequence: CAWSVQGINSPLHF.

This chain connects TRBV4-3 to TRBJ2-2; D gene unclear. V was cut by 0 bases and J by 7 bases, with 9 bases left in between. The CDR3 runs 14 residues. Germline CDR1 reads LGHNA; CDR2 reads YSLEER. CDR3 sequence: CASSQDPRVGELFF. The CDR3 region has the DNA TGCGCCAGCAGCCAAGATCCCCGGGTCGGGGAGCTGTTTTTT.